These 4 T cell receptor beta chains originate from one sample sequenced in a study of cytomegalovirus exposure and HLA in healthy donors. Assay used: immunoSEQ multiplex PCR; TCRdb lists only in-frame clones, some missing. This table holds about 120,000 clones, roughly 90% found once. Sequenced: PBMCs. All receptors come from a woman in her 30s in good health and CMV-seropositive.

This sequence joins TRBV7-9 and TRBJ2-1, with 8 bases lining up with TRBD2. CDR1 and CDR2 (germline): SEHNR, FQNEAQ (reference sequence). V lost 5 bases to trimming and J lost 2 bases; unmatched junction nucleotides: 8. The CDR3 has 16 amino acids. CDR3 sequence: CASSGESGRTYNEQFF. CDR3 nucleotide sequence: TGTGCCAGCAGCGGAGAAAGCGGGAGAACCTACAATGAGCAGTTCTTC. Based on the CDR3 plus reference TRBV7-9 and TRBJ2-1, the full variable domain is DTGVSQNPRHKITKRGQNVTFRCDPISEHNRLYWYRQTLGQGPEFLTYFQNEAQLEKSRLLSDRFSAERPKGSFSTLEIQRTEQGDSAMYLCASSGESGRTYNEQFFGPGTRLTVL.

The chain has TRBV4-2 and TRBJ1-2, with TRBD1 matching 9 bases. The CDR3 totals 16 residues. Germline V gene sequence: CDR1 LGHNA, CDR2 YNFKEQ. With V trimmed by 6 bases and J by 4 bases, 12 bases remained unmatched. The CDR3 coding sequence is TGTGCCAGCAGAGAGTACCGGACAGGGGACCCCTATGGCTACACCTTC. Translating gives CASREYRTGDPYGYTF.

The chain links TRBV6-6 to TRBJ1-2, with D unresolved. Germline V gene lookup returns CDR1 MNHNY and CDR2 SVGAGI (reference sequence). V lost 2 bases and J lost 5, with 15 bases in between. CDR3 length equals 15 residues. Here the CDR3 DNA reads TGTGCCAGCAGTTACACTCCCGGGTCTTGGTATGGCTACACCTTC. Its translation: CASSYTPGSWYGYTF.

The chain combines TRBV6-5 with TRBJ2-7; tentative D call: TRBD2 (7 bases). V lost 6 bases, J lost 3 bases, and 15 bases lay in between. CDR1 and CDR2 (germline): MNHEY, SVGAGI. The CDR3 extends over 14 amino acids. CDR3 loop: CASSQGRGGYEQYF. The CDR3 DNA reads TGTGCCAGCAGCCAGGGGAGGGGGGGCTACGAGCAGTACTTC.